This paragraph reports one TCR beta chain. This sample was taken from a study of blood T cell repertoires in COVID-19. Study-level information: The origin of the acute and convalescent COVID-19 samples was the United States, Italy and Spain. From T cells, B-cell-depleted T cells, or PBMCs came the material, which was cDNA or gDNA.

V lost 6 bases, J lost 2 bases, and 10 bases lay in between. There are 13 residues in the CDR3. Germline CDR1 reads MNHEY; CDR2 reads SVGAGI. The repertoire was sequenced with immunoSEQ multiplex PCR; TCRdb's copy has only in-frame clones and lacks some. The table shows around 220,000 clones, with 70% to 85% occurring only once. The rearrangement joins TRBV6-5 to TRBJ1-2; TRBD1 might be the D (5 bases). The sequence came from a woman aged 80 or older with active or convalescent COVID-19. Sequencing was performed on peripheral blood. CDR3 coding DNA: TGTGCCAGCAGCATACAGGAGAACTATGGCTACACCTTC. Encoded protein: CASSIQENYGYTF.